Listed below are T cell receptor beta chains from one sample, sequenced in a study of cytomegalovirus exposure and HLA in healthy donors. This table comes from immunoSEQ multiplex PCR, and its TCRdb copy is limited to in-frame clones, with some not included. This sample has 100,000 to 120,000 clones, with around 86% found just once. The sequenced material came from PBMCs. The source is a man aged 35 to 55 in good health and CMV-seronegative. Each CDR3 is given with its conserved first and last residue. D genes are given only for firm matches. Clone size is shown for a subset of rows, as once, few, many or a class of expanded clone.

cdr3_nt: TGTGCCAGCACCCAGAGGGGGTTCGCTGAAGCTTTCTTT
cdr3_aa: CASTQRGFAEAFF
cdr3_length: 13
clone_size: -
v_call: TRBV6-5
j_call: TRBJ1-1
d_call: -

cdr3_nt: TGTGCCAGCAGCCCAGGGCAAGAGACCCAGTACTTC
cdr3_aa: CASSPGQETQYF
cdr3_length: 12
clone_size: few
v_call: TRBV7-2
j_call: TRBJ2-5
d_call: -

cdr3_nt: TGCGCCAGCAGCTTGGCACAGTCCTACGAGCAGTACTTC
cdr3_aa: CASSLAQSYEQYF
cdr3_length: 13
clone_size: -
v_call: TRBV5-1
j_call: TRBJ2-7
d_call: -

cdr3_nt: TGTGCCAGCAGGAGAGAAGCTTTCTTT
cdr3_aa: CASRREAFF
cdr3_length: 9
clone_size: -
v_call: TRBV21-1
j_call: TRBJ1-1
d_call: -

cdr3_nt: TGTGCCAGCAGTCTCCAGGGGGCGAAAGCTTTCTTT
cdr3_aa: CASSLQGAKAFF
cdr3_length: 12
clone_size: -
v_call: TRBV28
j_call: TRBJ1-1
d_call: TRBD1

cdr3_nt: TGTGCCAGCAGCTTAGTCGCTGGACAGGGTTGGTACGAGCAGTACTTC
cdr3_aa: CASSLVAGQGWYEQYF
cdr3_length: 16
clone_size: -
v_call: TRBV11-2
j_call: TRBJ2-7
d_call: TRBD1

cdr3_nt: TGTGCCAGCAGCTCGGGGGGTACGACAGATACGCAGTATTTT
cdr3_aa: CASSSGGTTDTQYF
cdr3_length: 14
clone_size: once
v_call: TRBV5-4
j_call: TRBJ2-3
d_call: TRBD2

cdr3_nt: TGTGCCAGCAGCTTGGCGGGGGGTCCAGGGGAGACCCAGTACTTC
cdr3_aa: CASSLAGGPGETQYF
cdr3_length: 15
clone_size: -
v_call: TRBV5-4
j_call: TRBJ2-5
d_call: TRBD2

cdr3_nt: TGTGCCAGCAGCTTAGGACAGCTCAACTATGGCTACACCTTC
cdr3_aa: CASSLGQLNYGYTF
cdr3_length: 14
clone_size: -
v_call: TRBV7-8
j_call: TRBJ1-2
d_call: -

cdr3_nt: TGTGCCAGCAGCCCTTCGGGACAGGGCACAGATACGCAGTATTTT
cdr3_aa: CASSPSGQGTDTQYF
cdr3_length: 15
clone_size: -
v_call: TRBV6-1
j_call: TRBJ2-3
d_call: TRBD1

cdr3_nt: TGTGCCAGCAGCTCTGTGGGGACAGGGTCCTACGAGCAGTACTTC
cdr3_aa: CASSSVGTGSYEQYF
cdr3_length: 15
clone_size: -
v_call: TRBV7-9
j_call: TRBJ2-7
d_call: TRBD1

cdr3_nt: TGTGCCAGCAGTTACTCGAGAGGGTCCTCCTACGAGCAGTACTTC
cdr3_aa: CASSYSRGSSYEQYF
cdr3_length: 15
clone_size: -
v_call: TRBV6-5
j_call: TRBJ2-7
d_call: -

cdr3_nt: TGTGCCAGCAGCGTAGGCGGGGAGGCCGAGCAGTACTTC
cdr3_aa: CASSVGGEAEQYF
cdr3_length: 13
clone_size: -
v_call: TRBV9
j_call: TRBJ2-7
d_call: -

cdr3_nt: TGCGCCAGCAGCTTGGACGGTGCAACTAATGAAAAACTGTTTTTT
cdr3_aa: CASSLDGATNEKLFF
cdr3_length: 15
clone_size: -
v_call: TRBV5-1
j_call: TRBJ1-4
d_call: -

cdr3_nt: TGTGCCAGCAGCTTACTCCCGGGGGTTGACACCGGGGAGCTGTTTTTT
cdr3_aa: CASSLLPGVDTGELFF
cdr3_length: 16
clone_size: -
v_call: TRBV7-6
j_call: TRBJ2-2
d_call: -

cdr3_nt: TGCAGTCAAATTGCGGGGAGAGAGCAGTTCTTC
cdr3_aa: CSQIAGREQFF
cdr3_length: 11
clone_size: -
v_call: TRBV29-1
j_call: TRBJ2-1
d_call: -

cdr3_nt: TGCGCCAGCAAATGGGGGGAAATGAACACTGAAGCTTTCTTT
cdr3_aa: CASKWGEMNTEAFF
cdr3_length: 14
clone_size: -
v_call: TRBV5-1
j_call: TRBJ1-1
d_call: -

cdr3_nt: TGTGCCAGCAGTAAATACAGGGGCGGCTACACCTTC
cdr3_aa: CASSKYRGGYTF
cdr3_length: 12
clone_size: -
v_call: TRBV25-1
j_call: TRBJ1-2
d_call: TRBD1

cdr3_nt: TGTGCCAGCAGCTTGCTCAGGGGCGGCACAGATACGCAGTATTTT
cdr3_aa: CASSLLRGGTDTQYF
cdr3_length: 15
clone_size: -
v_call: TRBV5-6
j_call: TRBJ2-3
d_call: -

cdr3_nt: TGTGCCAGCACGCCAGGGGACAGTCATCGCACCGGGGAGCTGTTTTTT
cdr3_aa: CASTPGDSHRTGELFF
cdr3_length: 16
clone_size: -
v_call: TRBV2
j_call: TRBJ2-2
d_call: TRBD1

cdr3_nt: TGTGCCAGCAGCTCATACCGGGACTTAGACACTGAAGCTTTCTTT
cdr3_aa: CASSSYRDLDTEAFF
cdr3_length: 15
clone_size: -
v_call: TRBV28
j_call: TRBJ1-1
d_call: -

cdr3_nt: TGTGTCAGAAGACCATCAGGGGAATCACCCCTCCACTTT
cdr3_aa: CVRRPSGESPLHF
cdr3_length: 13
clone_size: once
v_call: TRBV7-5
j_call: TRBJ1-6
d_call: -

cdr3_nt: TGTGCCAGCAGCGTAGGGGGCACAGGGTTGGCCTATGGCTACACCTTC
cdr3_aa: CASSVGGTGLAYGYTF
cdr3_length: 16
clone_size: -
v_call: TRBV9
j_call: TRBJ1-2
d_call: -

cdr3_nt: TGTGCCAGCAGCTTGCTAGGAGAGACCCAGTACTTC
cdr3_aa: CASSLLGETQYF
cdr3_length: 12
clone_size: -
v_call: TRBV5-4
j_call: TRBJ2-5
d_call: -

cdr3_nt: TGTGCCAGCAGTTACACAGGGACAGGGAACAATCAGCCCCAGCATTTT
cdr3_aa: CASSYTGTGNNQPQHF
cdr3_length: 16
clone_size: -
v_call: TRBV6-6
j_call: TRBJ1-5
d_call: TRBD1

cdr3_nt: TGTGCCCACATCCGGGACAGGGTAATGGGGACTGAAGCTTTCTTT
cdr3_aa: CAHIRDRVMGTEAFF
cdr3_length: 15
clone_size: once
v_call: TRBV30
j_call: TRBJ1-1
d_call: TRBD1

cdr3_nt: TGTGCTAGTGGTTTGAGAGAGGGATCCTCGGGCGGGGAGCTGTTTTTT
cdr3_aa: CASGLREGSSGGELFF
cdr3_length: 16
clone_size: -
v_call: TRBV12-5
j_call: TRBJ2-2
d_call: -

cdr3_nt: TGCGCCAGCAGCCAAGATACGACGGGTGGGGCCGGGACGCAGTATTTT
cdr3_aa: CASSQDTTGGAGTQYF
cdr3_length: 16
clone_size: -
v_call: TRBV4-1
j_call: TRBJ2-3
d_call: -

cdr3_nt: TGTGCCTGGAGTTCAACAGGGGCAGGAAACACCATATATTTT
cdr3_aa: CAWSSTGAGNTIYF
cdr3_length: 14
clone_size: -
v_call: TRBV30
j_call: TRBJ1-3
d_call: TRBD1

cdr3_nt: TGTGCCAGCAGCATAGCGCCGGGACAGGGGGGAAGAAACACCATATATTTT
cdr3_aa: CASSIAPGQGGRNTIYF
cdr3_length: 17
clone_size: once
v_call: TRBV7-2
j_call: TRBJ1-3
d_call: TRBD1

cdr3_nt: TGCGCCAGCAGCTTGGGAGGGACTGGATTCTCTGGAAACACCATATATTTT
cdr3_aa: CASSLGGTGFSGNTIYF
cdr3_length: 17
clone_size: -
v_call: TRBV5-1
j_call: TRBJ1-3
d_call: -

cdr3_nt: TGTGCCAGCAGCTTGGAGGGGGCTAACACCGGGGAGCTGTTTTTT
cdr3_aa: CASSLEGANTGELFF
cdr3_length: 15
clone_size: -
v_call: TRBV5-4
j_call: TRBJ2-2
d_call: TRBD1

cdr3_nt: TGTGCCAGCAGTGAAGCGCTTCGGGGAGGTGTAGAACTAGACGGGACTAGCACAGATACGCAGTATTTT
cdr3_aa: CASSEALRGGVELDGTSTDTQYF
cdr3_length: 23
clone_size: once
v_call: TRBV2
j_call: TRBJ2-3
d_call: -

cdr3_nt: TGTGCCAGCAGCTCGTACAGGGGAGCCACAGACACCATATATTTT
cdr3_aa: CASSSYRGATDTIYF
cdr3_length: 15
clone_size: -
v_call: TRBV7-8
j_call: TRBJ1-3
d_call: TRBD1

cdr3_nt: TGTGCCACCAGCAGAGATACAGGGGGATATGGCTACACCTTC
cdr3_aa: CATSRDTGGYGYTF
cdr3_length: 14
clone_size: once
v_call: TRBV15
j_call: TRBJ1-2
d_call: TRBD1

cdr3_nt: TGTGCCAGCAGTTACTCGAGGGACAGATATTCACCCCTCCACTTT
cdr3_aa: CASSYSRDRYSPLHF
cdr3_length: 15
clone_size: -
v_call: TRBV6-6
j_call: TRBJ1-6
d_call: TRBD1

cdr3_nt: TGTGCCTGGGGGGGACTAGGGCAGTTCTTC
cdr3_aa: CAWGGLGQFF
cdr3_length: 10
clone_size: -
v_call: TRBV30
j_call: TRBJ2-1
d_call: TRBD2

cdr3_nt: TGCGCCAGCACCGGAGGACAGGGTGGAATGGAGACCCAGTACTTC
cdr3_aa: CASTGGQGGMETQYF
cdr3_length: 15
clone_size: -
v_call: TRBV5-1
j_call: TRBJ2-5
d_call: TRBD1

cdr3_nt: TGTGCCAGCAGCCCGACTTTTTCTGGGGCCAACGTCCTGACTTTC
cdr3_aa: CASSPTFSGANVLTF
cdr3_length: 15
clone_size: -
v_call: TRBV14
j_call: TRBJ2-6
d_call: -

cdr3_nt: TGTGCCAGCGGTGGAGTGACAGGCCCGTCGGGCTACACCTTC
cdr3_aa: CASGGVTGPSGYTF
cdr3_length: 14
clone_size: -
v_call: TRBV6-1
j_call: TRBJ1-2
d_call: -

cdr3_nt: TGCGCCAGCAGACAGGTTCTGAACACCGGGGAGCTGTTTTTT
cdr3_aa: CASRQVLNTGELFF
cdr3_length: 14
clone_size: -
v_call: TRBV5-1
j_call: TRBJ2-2
d_call: -

cdr3_nt: TGTGCCAGCAGCTCCTTGCAGGATCAGCCCCAGCATTTT
cdr3_aa: CASSSLQDQPQHF
cdr3_length: 13
clone_size: -
v_call: TRBV7-8
j_call: TRBJ1-5
d_call: -

cdr3_nt: TGTGCCAGCAGCTTGGGGACAGGGTATAATCAGCCCCAGCATTTT
cdr3_aa: CASSLGTGYNQPQHF
cdr3_length: 15
clone_size: -
v_call: TRBV5-6
j_call: TRBJ1-5
d_call: TRBD1